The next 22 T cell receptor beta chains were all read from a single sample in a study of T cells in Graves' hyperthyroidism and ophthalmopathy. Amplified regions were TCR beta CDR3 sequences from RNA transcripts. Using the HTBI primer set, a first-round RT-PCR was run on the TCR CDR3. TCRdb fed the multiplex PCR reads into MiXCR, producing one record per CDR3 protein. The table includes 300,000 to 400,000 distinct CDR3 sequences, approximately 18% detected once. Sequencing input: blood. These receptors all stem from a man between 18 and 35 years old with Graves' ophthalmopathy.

This CDR3 is CASSPLDSSLNTEAFF. The DNA of the CDR3 is TGTGCCAGCTCACCACTAGACAGCTCCCTGAACACTGAAGCTTTCTTT. This rearrangement joins TRBV18 to TRBJ1-1, with D perhaps TRBD1 (5 bases). V dropped 1 base and J dropped 0 bases, with 12 bases sitting between them. This CDR3 has 16 residues. Germline assignment: CDR1 KGHSH and CDR2 LQKENI.

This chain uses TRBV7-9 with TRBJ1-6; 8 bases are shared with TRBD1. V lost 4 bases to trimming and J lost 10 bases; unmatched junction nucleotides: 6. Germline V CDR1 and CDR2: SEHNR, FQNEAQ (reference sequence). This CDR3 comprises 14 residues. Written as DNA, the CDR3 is TGTGCCAGCAGCTCAGGGGGCAAAGCATCACCCCTCCACTTT. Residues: CASSSGGKASPLHF. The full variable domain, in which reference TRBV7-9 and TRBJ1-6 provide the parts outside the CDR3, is DTGVSQNPRHKITKRGQNVTFRCDPISEHNRLYWYRQTLGQGPEFLTYFQNEAQLEKSRLLSDRFSAERPKGSFSTLEIQRTEQGDSAMYLCASSSGGKASPLHFGNGTRLTVT.

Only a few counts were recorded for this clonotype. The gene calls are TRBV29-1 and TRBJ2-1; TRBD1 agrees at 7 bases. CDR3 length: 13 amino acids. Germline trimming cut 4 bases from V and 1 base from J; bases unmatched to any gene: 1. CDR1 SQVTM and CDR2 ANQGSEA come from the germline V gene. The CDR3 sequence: CSVARGSYNEQFF. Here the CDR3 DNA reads TGCAGCGTTGCCAGGGGGTCCTACAATGAGCAGTTCTTC.

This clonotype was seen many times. The CDR3 loop reads CASSPSPRSGGEQFF. CDR3 sequence (DNA): TGTGCCAGCAGCCCATCCCCCCGCTCCGGAGGTGAGCAGTTCTTC. V usage is TRBV12-3 or TRBV12-4 and J usage is TRBJ2-1, with D possibly TRBD2 on 5 matching bases. Trimming cost V 6 bases and J 9 bases, with 21 bases left between them. The CDR3 is 15 amino acids.

The DNA for the CDR3 is TGTGCCAGCAAGTCAGGGGCGGCCTACGAGCAGTACTTC. Its protein product is CASKSGAAYEQYF. This chain uses TRBV27 with TRBJ2-7, with D possibly TRBD1 on 6 matching bases. Trimming stripped 7 bases from V and 2 bases from J, with 12 bases between. Per germline, CDR1 MNHEY and CDR2 SMNVEV (reference sequence). The CDR3 has 13 residues.

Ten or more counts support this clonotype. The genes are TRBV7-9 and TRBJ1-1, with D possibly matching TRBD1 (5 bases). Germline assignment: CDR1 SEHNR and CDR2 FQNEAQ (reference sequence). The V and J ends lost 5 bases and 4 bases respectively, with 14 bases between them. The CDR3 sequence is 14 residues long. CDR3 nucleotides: TGTGCCAGCAGCCCCCCGGGGGGGGGCACTGAAGCTTTCTTT. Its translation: CASSPPGGGTEAFF.

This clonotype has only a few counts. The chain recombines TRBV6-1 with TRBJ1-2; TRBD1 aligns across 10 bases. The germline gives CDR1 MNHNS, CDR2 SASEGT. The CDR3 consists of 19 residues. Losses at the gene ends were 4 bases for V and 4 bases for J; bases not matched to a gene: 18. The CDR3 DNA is TGTGCCAGCAGTGCATCGTACCGGGACAGGGGCTTCACTACCTATGGCTACACCTTC. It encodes CASSASYRDRGFTTYGYTF.

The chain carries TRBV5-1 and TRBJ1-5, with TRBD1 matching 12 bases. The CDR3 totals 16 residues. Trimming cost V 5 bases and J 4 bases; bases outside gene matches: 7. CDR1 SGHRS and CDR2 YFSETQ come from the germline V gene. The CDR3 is CASRMLGQGANQPQHF. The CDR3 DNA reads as TGCGCCAGCAGGATGTTGGGACAGGGGGCGAATCAGCCCCAGCATTTT.

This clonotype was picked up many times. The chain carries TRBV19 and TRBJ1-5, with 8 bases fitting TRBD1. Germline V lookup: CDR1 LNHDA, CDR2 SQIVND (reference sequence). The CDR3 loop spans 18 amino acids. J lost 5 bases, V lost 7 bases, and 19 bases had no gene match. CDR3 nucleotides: TGTGCCAGTAAGGTTCACAGGGGGAAAGAAACGGTTGATCAGCCCCAGCATTTT. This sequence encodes CASKVHRGKETVDQPQHF. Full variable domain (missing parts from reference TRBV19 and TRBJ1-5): DGGITQSPKYLFRKEGQNVTLSCEQNLNHDAMYWYRQDPGQGLRLIYYSQIVNDFQKGDIAEGYSVSREKKESFPLTVTSAQKNPTAFYLCASKVHRGKETVDQPQHFGDGTRLSIL.

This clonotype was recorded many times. CDR3 nucleotides: TGCGCCAGCAGCTTGGCAGGGGCTGACGGCTACACCTTC. Translating it yields CASSLAGADGYTF. V gene TRBV5-1 combines with J gene TRBJ1-2, with D perhaps TRBD1 (6 bases). The CDR3 covers 13 residues. CDR1 and CDR2 (germline): SGHRS, YFSETQ. With 0 bases removed from V and 8 bases from J, the gap between germline ends came to 11 bases. The full variable domain, with the rest looked up from reference TRBV5-1 and TRBJ1-2, is KAGVTQTPRYLIKTRGQQVTLSCSPISGHRSVSWYQQTPGQGLQFLFEYFSETQRNKGNFPGRFSGRQFSNSRSEMNVSTLELGDSALYLCASSLAGADGYTFGSGTRLTVV.

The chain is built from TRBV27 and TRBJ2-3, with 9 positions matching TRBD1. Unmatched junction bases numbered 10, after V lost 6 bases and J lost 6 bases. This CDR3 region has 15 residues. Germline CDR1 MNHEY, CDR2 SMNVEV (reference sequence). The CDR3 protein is CASSDEQGATDTQYF. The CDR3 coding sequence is TGTGCCAGCAGCGACGAACAGGGGGCGACGGATACGCAGTATTTT.

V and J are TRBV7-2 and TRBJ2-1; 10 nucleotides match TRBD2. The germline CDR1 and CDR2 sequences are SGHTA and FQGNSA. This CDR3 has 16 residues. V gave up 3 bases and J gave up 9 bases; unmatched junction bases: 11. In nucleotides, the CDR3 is TGTGCCAGCAGCTTGTGGCTTAGCGGGGGGCGGGGTGAGCAGTTCTTC. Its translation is CASSLWLSGGRGEQFF.

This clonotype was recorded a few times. CDR3 protein: CASSPEPGQYGYTF. The DNA of the CDR3 is TGTGCCAGCAGCCCAGAACCGGGACAGTATGGCTACACCTTC. The chain is built from TRBV9 and TRBJ1-2; 7 positions agree with TRBD1. This CDR3 has 14 amino acids. V was clipped by 4 bases and J by 5 bases; unmatched bases: 8. The V gene's germline CDR1 is SGDLS and CDR2 YYNGEE.

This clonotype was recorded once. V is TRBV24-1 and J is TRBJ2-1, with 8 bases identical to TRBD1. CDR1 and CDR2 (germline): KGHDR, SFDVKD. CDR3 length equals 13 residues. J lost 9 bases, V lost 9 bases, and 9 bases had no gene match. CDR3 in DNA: TGTGCCACCGCCGGGCAGGGGGCATCTGAGCAGTTCTTC. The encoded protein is CATAGQGASEQFF.

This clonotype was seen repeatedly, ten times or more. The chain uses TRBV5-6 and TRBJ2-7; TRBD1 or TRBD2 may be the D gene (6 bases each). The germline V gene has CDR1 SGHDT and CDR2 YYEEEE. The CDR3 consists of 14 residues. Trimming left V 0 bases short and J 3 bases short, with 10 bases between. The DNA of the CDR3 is TGTGCCAGCAGCTTGGTAGGGGGGATCTACGAGCAGTACTTC. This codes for CASSLVGGIYEQYF.

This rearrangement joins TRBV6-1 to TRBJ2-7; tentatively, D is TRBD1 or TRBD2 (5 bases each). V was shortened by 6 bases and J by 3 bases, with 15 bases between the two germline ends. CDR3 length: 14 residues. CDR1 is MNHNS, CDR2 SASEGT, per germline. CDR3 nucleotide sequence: TGTGCCAGCAGGGAAACCGGGACGTTCTACGAGCAGTACTTC. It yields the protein CASRETGTFYEQYF.

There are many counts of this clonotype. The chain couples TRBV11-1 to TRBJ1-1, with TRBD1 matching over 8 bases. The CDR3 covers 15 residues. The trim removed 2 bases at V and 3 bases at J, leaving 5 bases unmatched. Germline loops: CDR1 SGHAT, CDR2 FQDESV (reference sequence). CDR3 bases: TGTGCCAGCAGCTTACCAGGACAGGGAGACACTGAAGCTTTCTTT. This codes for CASSLPGQGDTEAFF.

The CDR3 is CASRAARQGANTEAFF. CDR3 sequence (DNA): TGTGCCAGCAGAGCCGCTCGACAGGGGGCCAACACTGAAGCTTTCTTT. The chain links TRBV2 to TRBJ1-1, with 10 bases lining up with TRBD1. The trim removed 6 bases at V and 2 bases at J, leaving 9 bases unmatched. This CDR3 is 16 amino acids long. Germline CDR1 reads SNHLY; CDR2 reads FYNNEI.

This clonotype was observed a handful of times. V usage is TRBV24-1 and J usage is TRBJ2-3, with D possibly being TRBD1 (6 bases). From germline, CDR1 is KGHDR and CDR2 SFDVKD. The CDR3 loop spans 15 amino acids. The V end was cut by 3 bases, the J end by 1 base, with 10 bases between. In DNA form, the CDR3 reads TGTGCCACCAGTGATGCCCCAGGGGGCACAGATACGCAGTATTTT. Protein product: CATSDAPGGTDTQYF.

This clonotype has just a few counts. The CDR3 loop reads CASSFAAGNEQYF. CDR3 in DNA: TGTGCCAGCAGTTTCGCCGCAGGGAACGAGCAGTACTTC. The chain carries TRBV28 and TRBJ2-7, with D possibly matching TRBD1 (5 bases). V lost 3 bases and J lost 5, with 11 bases in between. The CDR3 is made up of 13 amino acids. Germline V lookup: CDR1 MDHEN, CDR2 SYDVKM.

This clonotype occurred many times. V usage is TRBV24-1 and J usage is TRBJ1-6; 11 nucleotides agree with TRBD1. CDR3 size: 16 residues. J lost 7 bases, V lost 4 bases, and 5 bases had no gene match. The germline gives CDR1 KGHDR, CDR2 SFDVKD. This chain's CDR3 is CATSDGTGGRNSPLHF. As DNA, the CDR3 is TGTGCCACCAGTGACGGGACAGGGGGTCGGAATTCACCCCTCCACTTT.

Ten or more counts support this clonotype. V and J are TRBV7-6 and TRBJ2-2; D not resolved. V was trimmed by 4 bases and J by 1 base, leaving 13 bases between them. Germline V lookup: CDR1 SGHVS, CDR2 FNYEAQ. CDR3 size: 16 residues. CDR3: CASSWAETGNTGELFF. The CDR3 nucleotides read TGTGCCAGCAGCTGGGCCGAGACGGGGAACACCGGGGAGCTGTTTTTT.